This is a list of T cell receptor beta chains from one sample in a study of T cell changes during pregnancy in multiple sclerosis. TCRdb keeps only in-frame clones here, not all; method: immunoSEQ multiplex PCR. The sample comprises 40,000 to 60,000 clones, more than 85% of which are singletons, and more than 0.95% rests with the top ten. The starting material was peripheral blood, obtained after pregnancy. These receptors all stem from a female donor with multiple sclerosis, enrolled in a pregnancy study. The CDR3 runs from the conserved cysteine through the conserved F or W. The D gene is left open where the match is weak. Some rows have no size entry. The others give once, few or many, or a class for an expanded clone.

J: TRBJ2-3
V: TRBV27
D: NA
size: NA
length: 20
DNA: TGTGCCAGCACCCGGGGGGGGACAGAGCTCCGGGACTACCGCACAGATACGCAGTATTTT
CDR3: CASTRGGTELRDYRTDTQYF

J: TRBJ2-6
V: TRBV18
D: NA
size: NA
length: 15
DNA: TGTGCCAGCTCACCAAGGAGCACTGGGGCCAACGTCCTGACTTTC
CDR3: CASSPRSTGANVLTF

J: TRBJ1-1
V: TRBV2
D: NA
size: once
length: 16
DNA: TGTGCCAGCAGTCGGGCAGGGGCCCCGATAAACACTGAAGCTTTCTTT
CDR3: CASSRAGAPINTEAFF

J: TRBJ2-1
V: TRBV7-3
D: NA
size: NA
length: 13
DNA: TGTGCCAGCAGCCGACCGGGTTTTGGTGAGCAGTTCTTC
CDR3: CASSRPGFGEQFF

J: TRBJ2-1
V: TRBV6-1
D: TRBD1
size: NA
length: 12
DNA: TGTGCCAGCAAGGGGGCAGGACTGGTCAAGTTCTTC
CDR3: CASKGAGLVKFF

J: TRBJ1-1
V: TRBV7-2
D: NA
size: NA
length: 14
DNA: TGTGCCAGCAGCCCGCGGGACGGGGGATCTGAAGCTTTCTTT
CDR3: CASSPRDGGSEAFF

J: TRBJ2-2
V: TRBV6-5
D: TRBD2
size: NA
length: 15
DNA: TGTGCCAGCAGTTACCTGGCGGGGGGTACCGGGGAGCTGTTTTTT
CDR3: CASSYLAGGTGELFF

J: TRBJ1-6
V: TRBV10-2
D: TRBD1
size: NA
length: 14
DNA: TGCGCCAGCAGAGGACAGGGGGGGCATTCACCCCTCCACTTT
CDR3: CASRGQGGHSPLHF

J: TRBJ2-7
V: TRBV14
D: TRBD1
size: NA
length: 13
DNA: TGTGCCAGCAGCCTGGACAGGGGCTACGAGCAGTACTTC
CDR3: CASSLDRGYEQYF

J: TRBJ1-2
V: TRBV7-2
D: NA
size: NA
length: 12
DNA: TGTGCCAGCAGCTTAAGGGGCTATGGCTACACCTTC
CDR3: CASSLRGYGYTF

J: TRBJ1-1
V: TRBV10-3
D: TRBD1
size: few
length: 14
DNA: TGTGCCATAGACTCAACAGGGGCTGGGACTGAAGCTTTCTTT
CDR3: CAIDSTGAGTEAFF

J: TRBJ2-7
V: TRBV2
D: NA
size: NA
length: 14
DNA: TGTGCCAGCAGTGGGCTGGACACCATCTACGAGCAGTACTTC
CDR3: CASSGLDTIYEQYF

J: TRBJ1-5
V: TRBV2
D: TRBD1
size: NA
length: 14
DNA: TGTGCCAGCAGTGGACAGGGGGCAGGACAGCCCCAGCATTTT
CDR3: CASSGQGAGQPQHF

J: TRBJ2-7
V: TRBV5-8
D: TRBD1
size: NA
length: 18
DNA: TGTGCCAGCAAGCCCGGTATGGACAGGGCCTCTTTCTCCATCGAGCAGTACTTC
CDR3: CASKPGMDRASFSIEQYF

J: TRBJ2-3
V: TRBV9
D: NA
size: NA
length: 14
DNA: TGTGCCAGCAGCGTAGGCAGGGGAACAGATACGCAGTATTTT
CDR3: CASSVGRGTDTQYF

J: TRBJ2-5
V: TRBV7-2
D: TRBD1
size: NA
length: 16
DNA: TGTGCCAGCAGCTTCTCCGGGACAGGGGGGGGTGAGACCCAGTACTTC
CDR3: CASSFSGTGGGETQYF

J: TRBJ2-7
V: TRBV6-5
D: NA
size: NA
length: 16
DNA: TGTGCCAGCAGTTATCAGGACCCGGACAGTCTCTACGAGCAGTACTTC
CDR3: CASSYQDPDSLYEQYF

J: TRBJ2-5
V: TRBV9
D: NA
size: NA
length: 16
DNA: TGTGCCAGCAGCGTAGGAGGACTACCACCCCAAGAGACCCAGTACTTC
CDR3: CASSVGGLPPQETQYF

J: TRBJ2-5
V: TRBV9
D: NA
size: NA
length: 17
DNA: TGTGCCAGCAGCGTAGGGGGGACAAGGTTACCGGCAGAGACCCAGTACTTC
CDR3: CASSVGGTRLPAETQYF

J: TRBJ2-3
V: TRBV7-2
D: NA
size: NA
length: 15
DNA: TGTGCCAGCAGCCTAAAGGGGGGAGGGGCAGATACGCAGTATTTT
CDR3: CASSLKGGGADTQYF

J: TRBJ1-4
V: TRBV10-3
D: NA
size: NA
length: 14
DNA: TGTGCCATCGCAGGGGACGGTTTTGCTGAAAAACTGTTTTTT
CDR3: CAIAGDGFAEKLFF

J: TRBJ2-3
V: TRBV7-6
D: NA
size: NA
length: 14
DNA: TGTGCCAGCAGCTCACTCTCTGGCACAGATACGCAGTATTTT
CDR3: CASSSLSGTDTQYF

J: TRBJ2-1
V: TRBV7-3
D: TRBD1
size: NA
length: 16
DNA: TGTGCCAGCTCACAGTCCCGGGACAGGGCGGTCCATGAGCAGTTCTTC
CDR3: CASSQSRDRAVHEQFF

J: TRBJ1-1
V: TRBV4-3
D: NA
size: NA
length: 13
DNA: TGCGCCAGCAGCCTCTCCGTAAACACTGAAGCTTTCTTT
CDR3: CASSLSVNTEAFF

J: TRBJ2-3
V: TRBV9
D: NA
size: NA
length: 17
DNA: TGTGCCAGCAGCGTAGGAGGGGGGGGGTTAAGCACAGATACGCAGTATTTT
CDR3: CASSVGGGGLSTDTQYF

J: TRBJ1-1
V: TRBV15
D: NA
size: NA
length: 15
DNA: TGTGCCACCAGCAGAGAGGGGGGAAAGAACACTGAAGCTTTCTTT
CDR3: CATSREGGKNTEAFF

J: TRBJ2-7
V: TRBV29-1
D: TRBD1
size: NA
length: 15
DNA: TGCAGCGTTGAAAGGCTGGACAGGGGGCCTTACGAGCAGTACTTC
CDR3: CSVERLDRGPYEQYF

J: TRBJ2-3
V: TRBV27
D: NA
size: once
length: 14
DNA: TGTGCCAGCAGTCTCGGTCTCAGCACAGATACGCAGTATTTT
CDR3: CASSLGLSTDTQYF

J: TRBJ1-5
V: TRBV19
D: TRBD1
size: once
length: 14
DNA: TGTGCCAGTAGTCCTCAGGGGGCTAATCAGCCCCAGCATTTT
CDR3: CASSPQGANQPQHF

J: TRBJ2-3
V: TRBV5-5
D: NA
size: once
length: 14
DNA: TGTGCCAGCAGCTTGACTACATGGGCAGATACGCAGTATTTT
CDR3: CASSLTTWADTQYF

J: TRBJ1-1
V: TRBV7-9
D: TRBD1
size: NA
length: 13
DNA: TGTGCCAGCAGCTTAGTAGGGGGCTGGGAAGCTTTCTTT
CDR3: CASSLVGGWEAFF

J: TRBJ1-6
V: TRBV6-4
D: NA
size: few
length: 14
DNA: TGTGCCAGCAGGAACCCGGTAGCGAATTCACCCCTCCACTTT
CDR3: CASRNPVANSPLHF

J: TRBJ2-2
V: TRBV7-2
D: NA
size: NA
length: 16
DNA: TGTGCCAGCAGCTTAGCAGCTAGCTGGGGCACCGGGGAGCTGTTTTTT
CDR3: CASSLAASWGTGELFF

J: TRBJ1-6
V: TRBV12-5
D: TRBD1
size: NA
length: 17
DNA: TGTGCTAGTGGTTTATATAGTATGGGGACAGCAAATTCACCCCTCCACTTT
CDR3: CASGLYSMGTANSPLHF

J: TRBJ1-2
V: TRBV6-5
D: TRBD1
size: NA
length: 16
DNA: TGTGCCAGCAGTTCCGGGACAGGGCTCACTAACTATGGCTACACCTTC
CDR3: CASSSGTGLTNYGYTF

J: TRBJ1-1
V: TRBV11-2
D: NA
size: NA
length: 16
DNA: TGTGCCAGCAGCTCCCTCCGACGGGTGACGGGTACTGAAGCTTTCTTT
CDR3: CASSSLRRVTGTEAFF

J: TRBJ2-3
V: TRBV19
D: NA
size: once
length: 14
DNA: TGTGCCAGTACCCTGGGGGGGGGCCCAGATACGCAGTATTTT
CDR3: CASTLGGGPDTQYF